Included here is one TCR beta chain sequence, with context. The CDR3 contains 13 residues. Trimming cost V 6 bases and J 8 bases, with 14 bases left between them. The entry originates in a study of blood T cell repertoires in COVID-19. Study summary: Acute and convalescent COVID-19 specimens originated in the United States, Italy and Spain. In each case, the material was cDNA or gDNA derived from T cells, B-cell-depleted T cells, or PBMCs.

Authors' processing steps: Scientists estimated how many nucleated cells there were by amplifying reference gene primers. Data came from immunoSEQ multiplex PCR; TCRdb stores just in-frame clones and leaves some out. V, J and clone size are taken as reported in that table, and D and trimming were inferred from the DNA itself. The sample has 200,000 to 250,000 clones; under 90% are singletons. V gene TRBV12-3 or TRBV12-4 combines with J gene TRBJ2-1; maybe TRBD1 (6 bases). The sample comprised peripheral blood. The sequence was obtained from a man at least 80 years old with acute or convalescent COVID-19. CDR3 in amino acids: CASRRTQGYEQFF. The CDR3 DNA is TGTGCCAGCAGACGGACACAGGGTTATGAGCAGTTCTTC.